This T cell receptor beta chain was found in a study of CD8+ T cells in alopecia areata. Reverse transcription of extracted RNA yielded cDNA, which provided the sequencing template. The protocol was immunoSEQ multiplex PCR, while the TCRdb copy is restricted to in-frame clones and leaves out a portion. The repertoire holds some 130,000 clones, roughly 50% seen once, with about 19% in the top ten. Using a FACSAria, the CD4+ and CD8+ T cells were sorted from the PBMCs. The V gene end was trimmed by 6 bases and the J gene end by 4 bases; junction bases not matched to a gene: 7. Germline V CDR1 and CDR2: SGHVS, FQNEAQ. This CDR3 is built from 14 residues. This clone showed up just once.

The sample was CD8+ T cells sorted from blood, taken at week 0. This TCR came from a human donor with alopecia areata. The chain recombines TRBV7-8 with TRBJ2-5; 8 bases are shared with TRBD2. The CDR3 spells CASRIAGWGETQYF. The CDR3 DNA reads as TGTGCCAGCAGGATAGCGGGGTGGGGAGAGACCCAGTACTTC.